The clone carrying this TCR beta chain was seen repeatedly, ten times or more. The antigen is undetermined. Sample time point: newly diagnosed GD, antithyroid drugs for less than 3 months. Extracted RNA from PBMCs served as the source of the TCR library. The sample comes from a study of regulatory T cells in long-lasting Graves disease. Whole-study results and caveats: Persistent-disease Graves' patients showed less TCR diversity than new cases. Persistent disease preferred TRBV28, TRBJ1-2 and TRBJ2-5; new disease, TRBV20-1 and TRBJ2-1.

Trimming cost V 0 bases and J 7 bases, with 11 bases left between them. CDR1 is SGHRS and CDR2 is YFSETQ in the germline V gene. This CDR3 has 14 residues. Both iRepertoire HTBI primers and Arm-PCR of CDR3 regions were used to build the TCR beta libraries. TCRdb re-derived calls from the multiplex PCR reads in MiXCR, one entry per CDR3 protein. There are about 400,000 distinct CDR3 sequences in the sample; 15% to 20% occur only once, and 20% lies in the top ten. The same data also contributed to another study, on T cells in Graves' hyperthyroidism and ophthalmopathy.

This chain joins TRBV5-1 and TRBJ2-1, with D perhaps matching TRBD1 (5 bases). The source material was peripheral blood mononuclear cells (PBMCs), sampled at new diagnosis, from a patient treated with antithyroid drugs. This TCR was sampled from a young woman with Graves disease. CDR3 amino acids: CASSLGREGNEQFF. Written as DNA, the CDR3 is TGCGCCAGCAGCTTGGGCAGGGAAGGTAATGAGCAGTTCTTC.